This TCR beta chain was observed in a study of cytomegalovirus exposure and HLA in healthy donors. Per the germline V gene, CDR1 is SGHVS and CDR2 is FNYEAQ. The CDR3 is 15 amino acids. V trimming: 1 base; J trimming: 2 bases; junction bases outside the gene matches: 5. Primers: 60 Vbeta forward and 13 Jbeta reverse. Measured with immunoSEQ multiplex PCR; TCRdb has only the in-frame clones, and not every one. This table holds 150,000 or so clones, approximately 81% found once. Specimen: PBMCs. The chain joins TRBV7-6 to TRBJ2-7; 7 positions match TRBD2. This TCR came from a man between 18 and 29 years old in good health and CMV-seropositive. In DNA form, the CDR3 reads TGTGCCAGCAGCTTAGAGATTGCGGGGGCCTACGAGCAGTACTTC. It codes for CASSLEIAGAYEQYF. The whole variable domain, filled in from reference TRBV7-6 and TRBJ2-7, reads GAGVSQSPRYKVTKRGQDVALRCDPISGHVSLYWYRQALGQGPEFLTYFNYEAQQDKSGLPNDRFSAERPEGSISTLTIQRTEQRDSAMYRCASSLEIAGAYEQYFGPGTRLTVT.